This record covers a single T cell receptor beta chain. The antigen it binds to is not known. No per-base quality is available; no much larger clone lies one base away. To be included, a participant needed at least one PBMC sample from before ART initiation plus at least two post-ART samples. All participants with HIV were treated in the United States of America. Before DNA extraction, cryopreserved samples containing 1-10 million PBMC were thawed and washed. At the time of the earliest PBMC sample, participants with HIV were aged between roughly 20 and 60 years. Each participant contributed PBMC samples from 1-4 timepoints before ART initiation and 2-8 timepoints after ART initiation, with a median of 7 samples. For every participant, serial HIV viral load, CD4+ T-cell count, ART history and demographic data were obtained. Genomic DNA was extracted from unsorted PBMC with a Qiagen kit on a QIAcube, processed in batches of 12 samples.

This record comes from a study of long-term antiretroviral therapy in people with HIV (dated 2022 in TCRdb). About the full investigation: The earliest samples were collected roughly a decade before the 2015 WHO recommendation for immediate ART, at a time when ART was usually postponed until CD4 counts fell. This retrospective serial study examined whether starting ART and sustained HIV suppression were associated with changes in the composition and diversity of the TRB repertoire in peripheral blood. A total of 150 to 200 cryopreserved PBMC samples came from roughly 30 adults with confirmed HIV infection and were collected serially over a mean of roughly 6 years (range 1-12). Of the roughly 30 participants with HIV, 10 to 11 were female. No cross-contamination during QIAcube processing was shown when test extractions of a monoclonal T-cell line were performed alongside fewer than 35 polyclonal samples.

The immunoSEQ hsTCRB v3.0 assay was used at survey level resolution to sequence the TRB variable region. TRB sequencing targeted a depth of about 40,000-50,000 T-cell genomes per sample. An Illumina MiSeq with a v3 150-cycle kit was used to sequence the pooled TRB libraries. In the authors' own workflow: Repertoire analysis ran in R within a reproducible Nextflow workflow covering QC, data transformation and analysis. Custom analyses were implemented in LymphoSeq2, an R package for AIRR-Seq data exploration. A few samples that produced fewer than 5000 total TRB sequences were removed, so 190 or so HIV repertoires were analyzed. Among the 180 to 200 retained HIV repertoires, fewer than 65 were collected before ART initiation and 129 after ART initiation. Repertoires were downsampled to 5000 TRB nucleotide sequences, with summary statistics averaged over 100 downsampling iterations. TRB sequences were retained for analysis only if CDR3 regions of at least seven amino acids were present. A Shannon entropy-derived clonality score and the Gini coefficient were used to measure diversity. Repertoire networks linked the top 5000 CDR3 amino acid sequences whenever two sequences differed by an edit distance of one. GLIPH2 predicted antigen specificity groups and MHC restriction for TRB CDR3 amino acid sequences. Known CMV, EBV, HIV or tissue antigen associations were flagged by matching CDR3 amino acid sequences against VDJdb and McPAS-TCR. Pre-ART, post-ART and control groups were compared with Wilcoxon signed-rank tests and Holm-Bonferroni correction. TCRdb provides this immuneACCESS table in a form limited to in-frame rearrangements. Some clones are lacking; in checked studies, under half of them reflect an unresolved V gene, and why the rest are absent is not known. V, J and clone size are taken as reported in that table, and D and trimming were inferred from the DNA itself. The sample table shows about 40,000 clones, and under 85% are seen once. About 5.9% of the sample is taken by the ten largest.

Germline trimming amounts to 6 bases on V and 2 bases on J, with 5 as the count of junction bases outside the gene matches. The germline V gene specifies SGHTA as CDR1 and FQGNSA as CDR2. The CDR3, cysteine through phenylalanine, is 14 amino acids long. Only the CDR3 part of the read is kept: 42 bases, read in frame from the first base. Study-wide conclusions, independent of this receptor: The samples were dated from the mid-2000s to the late 2010s, and the ART regimens that were used may be less effective than current ART regimens. Inferences about post-ART repertoire changes were limited because no data were available on ART adherence, viral resistance or therapy changes. A significant increase in TRB diversity was found to be associated with ART initiation, although TRB diversity was observed to remain significantly below that of transplant donor controls even after long-term ART. Because PBMC availability was limited, only the TCR beta chain was sequenced, with no alpha chain pairing. HIV repertoires had narrower CDR3 length ranges than controls, and the network structure suggested an antigen-experienced repertoire that shifted only slightly toward naive after ART. Because pre-ART samples had limited cell numbers, unsorted PBMC were profiled rather than sorted CD4+ and CD8+ T cells. Expanded TRB clones identified before ART initiation dominated the repertoire across all time points, though the dominance fluctuated and decreased in many PLHIV after ART.

This receptor chain uses TRBV7-2 and TRBJ2-7; TRBD1 fits 9 bases in the junction. The source of this sequence is a man between 18 and 29 years old with HIV. The sequences come from unsorted PBMCs, collected 1 year after starting antiretroviral therapy. The CDR3: CASRKQGAPYEQYF. At the DNA level, the sequence is TGTGCCAGCAGGAAACAGGGGGCCCCCTACGAGCAGTACTTC.